The entry below gives a single TCR beta chain sequence along with its context. These data originate in a study of blood T cell repertoires in COVID-19. For the study at large: Acute-phase and convalescent COVID-19 samples originated in the United States, Italy and Spain.

CDR1 is LGHDT, CDR2 YNNKEL, per germline (reference sequence). This CDR3 has 14 residues. V was pared by 4 bases and J by 0 bases, with 7 bases between. Only in-frame clones appear in the TCRdb table, and some are missing; sequencing was by immunoSEQ multiplex PCR. Here the sample spans about 140,000 clones, over 60% being singletons. The clonotype comes from a man in his forties or fifties with acute or convalescent COVID-19. Sequenced: peripheral blood. The genes are TRBV3-1 (or the pseudogene TRBV3-2) and TRBJ2-4; possible D gene TRBD1, 6 bases. The CDR3: CASSRQAAKNIQYF. The DNA of the CDR3 is TGTGCCAGCAGCCGACAGGCAGCCAAAAACATTCAGTACTTC.